One sample yielded the 18 T cell receptor beta chains listed below, sequenced in a study of shared clonotypes between healthy human individuals. Sequencing used immunoSEQ multiplex PCR; TCRdb keeps in-frame clones, though not all of them. Among 2 million to 2.5 million clones listed, 85% to 95% were seen once. Material for sequencing was naive CD4+ T cells sorted from blood. Subset specified: CD45RA+ positively selected. Source of these receptors: a man younger than 35 in good health.

The gene calls are TRBV11-2 and TRBJ1-1, with D tentatively TRBD1 (5 bases). The germline V gene has CDR1 SGHAT and CDR2 FQNNGV. The CDR3 totals 13 residues. The V end was cut by 5 bases, the J end by 7 bases, with 14 bases between. CDR3: CASSGQGGSEAFF. DNA for the CDR3: TGTGCCAGCAGCGGACAAGGAGGCAGTGAAGCTTTCTTT. Full variable domain (outside the CDR3, taken from reference TRBV11-2 and TRBJ1-1): EAGVAQSPRYKIIEKRQSVAFWCNPISGHATLYWYQQILGQGPKLLIQFQNNGVVDDSQLPKDRFSAERLKGVDSTLKIQPAKLEDSAVYLCASSGQGGSEAFFGQGTRLTVV.

This clone was seen just once. The chain has TRBV5-4 and TRBJ1-6; weak D call: TRBD1 (5 bases). The CDR3 is 16 amino acids. Between the trimmed V and J ends, which lost 0 bases and 1 base, there was a span of 8 bases. CDR1 SGHNT and CDR2 YYREEE come from the germline V gene (reference sequence). The CDR3 is CASSLGGESYNSPLHF. DNA for the CDR3: TGTGCCAGCAGCTTGGGGGGCGAGTCCTATAATTCACCCCTCCACTTT.

Here the CDR3 DNA reads TGTGCCAGGTTTTTAAAGGGGACCCACGAGCAGTACTTC. This sequence encodes CARFLKGTHEQYF. V is TRBV9 and J is TRBJ2-7, with D perhaps matching TRBD1 or TRBD2 (5 bases each). V lost 8 bases to trimming and J lost 5 bases, with 17 bases between them. Germline V gene sequence: CDR1 SGDLS, CDR2 YYNGEE. The CDR3 covers 13 residues.

The chain uses TRBV2 and TRBJ2-7; D perhaps matches TRBD2 (5 bases). Per germline, CDR1 SNHLY and CDR2 FYNNEI. The V end was cut by 5 bases, the J end by 7 bases, with 12 bases between. The CDR3 spans 12 residues. CDR3 sequence: CASSFSEWEQYF. DNA of the CDR3: TGTGCCAGCAGTTTTAGCGAGTGGGAGCAGTACTTC.

As to this clone: The sample has other DNA sequences that encode this CDR3 too. The V gene is TRBV9, the J gene TRBJ2-7, with 10 bases aligning to TRBD1. Trimming cost V 4 bases and J 3 bases; bases outside gene matches: 4. Germline V gene data show CDR1 as SGDLS and CDR2 as YYNGEE. The CDR3 runs to 14 residues. As DNA, the CDR3 is TGTGCCAGCAGCCCCGGACAGGGGGGCTACGAGCAGTACTTC. Its protein is CASSPGQGGYEQYF. The whole variable domain, remainder taken from reference TRBV9 and TRBJ2-7, is DSGVTQTPKHLITATGQRVTLRCSPRSGDLSVYWYQQSLDQGLQFLIQYYNGEERAKGNILERFSAQQFPDLHSELNLSSLELGDSALYFCASSPGQGGYEQYFGPGTRLTVT.

V and J are TRBV18 and TRBJ1-5, with 7 nucleotides matching TRBD1. V shed 3 bases and J 7 bases; nucleotides not matched to a gene: 6. Germline V gene lookup returns CDR1 KGHSH and CDR2 LQKENI. The CDR3 is 14 amino acids. CDR3 sequence: CASSPTGPQQPQHF. CDR3 coding DNA: TGTGCCAGCTCACCGACAGGGCCGCAACAGCCCCAGCATTTT.

J is TRBJ2-1 and V is TRBV6-1, with 8 bases matching TRBD1. V shed 8 bases, J shed 6 bases, and the junction held 9 bases outside the gene matches. Germline loops: CDR1 MNHNS, CDR2 SASEGT. This CDR3 comprises 14 residues. The DNA for the CDR3 is TGTGCCAGCTCGGCAGGACAGGGTCCCAATGAGCAGTTCTTC. As protein: CASSAGQGPNEQFF.

The chain couples TRBV6-6 to TRBJ1-3; D remains unclear. The ends were cut back, 4 bases at V and 3 bases at J, with 13 bases in the middle. Germline values: CDR1 MNHNY, CDR2 SVGAGI (reference sequence). The CDR3 has 15 residues. The CDR3 DNA follows: TGTGCCAGCAGTTTCCGAGGAGTTGGTGGAAACACCATATATTTT. It is translated as CASSFRGVGGNTIYF.

Details on this clone: Other DNA sequences in this sample translate to the same CDR3. The rearrangement links TRBV28 to TRBJ1-2; D unclear. This CDR3 has 10 residues. V was pared by 8 bases and J by 6 bases, with 7 bases between. Per the germline V gene, CDR1 is MDHEN and CDR2 is SYDVKM. The chain's CDR3 is CASGRDGYTF. Here the CDR3 DNA reads TGTGCCAGCGGGAGGGATGGCTACACCTTC.

This chain connects TRBV25-1 to TRBJ2-1; the D is unclear. Germline V gene data show CDR1 as MGHDK and CDR2 as SYGVNS. This CDR3 region has 14 residues. V lost 0 bases to trimming and J lost 6 bases, with 9 bases between them. The CDR3 coding sequence is TGTGCCAGCAGTGAATATGGCTTTCCCAATGAGCAGTTCTTC. It is translated as CASSEYGFPNEQFF. The full variable domain, in which reference TRBV25-1 and TRBJ2-1 provide the parts outside the CDR3, is EADIYQTPRYLVIGTGKKITLECSQTMGHDKMYWYQQDPGMELHLIHYSYGVNSTEKGDLSSESTVSRIRTEHFPLTLESARPSHTSQYLCASSEYGFPNEQFFGPGTRLTVL.

This clone was detected only a few times. The genes are TRBV6-5 and TRBJ2-5, with D unclear. Trimming took off 0 bases at V and 0 bases at J, with 8 bases between the two ends. Looked up from germline, CDR1 is MNHEY and CDR2 is SVGAGI. This CDR3 spans 15 amino acids. The CDR3 loop reads CASSYSTEYQETQYF. Written as DNA, the CDR3 is TGTGCCAGCAGTTACTCGACCGAGTACCAAGAGACCCAGTACTTC.

The chain employs TRBV5-1 and TRBJ2-1; D may be TRBD2 (6 bases). The CDR3 sequence is 14 residues long. Germline loops: CDR1 SGHRS, CDR2 YFSETQ. V lost 6 bases to trimming and J lost 5 bases, with 15 bases between them. The CDR3 protein is CASNAVSGHNEQFF. CDR3 nucleotides: TGCGCCAGCAATGCTGTTAGCGGTCACAATGAGCAGTTCTTC.

The gene calls are TRBV10-3 and TRBJ2-3, with D possibly TRBD1 on 6 matching bases. The CDR3 runs to 14 residues. V gave up 6 bases and J gave up 3 bases, with 13 bases separating them. Germline V gene data show CDR1 as ENHRY and CDR2 as SYGVKD. CDR3 DNA: TGTGCCATCAGCCGACAGCAGGGGACAGATACGCAGTATTTT. Its translation: CAISRQQGTDTQYF.

This chain links TRBV6-1 with TRBJ1-1, with D possibly TRBD1 on 6 matching bases. The ends were cut back, 10 bases at V and 5 bases at J, with 20 bases in the middle. CDR1 and CDR2 from the germline V gene are MNHNS and SASEGT. The CDR3 runs 14 residues. The CDR3 loop is CATPPFLQGTEAFF. DNA for the CDR3: TGTGCCACCCCTCCCTTTTTACAGGGAACTGAAGCTTTCTTT.

The rearrangement uses TRBV4-1 and TRBJ2-2; D is tentatively TRBD1 or TRBD2 (5 bases each). CDR1 is MGHRA and CDR2 is YSYEKL in the germline V gene. Trimming took 5 bases from V and 2 from J, leaving 15 bases between them. This CDR3 has 16 amino acids. CDR3 protein: CASSAPSGLNTGELFF. In nucleotides, the CDR3 is TGCGCCAGCAGCGCTCCCTCGGGGCTAAACACCGGGGAGCTGTTTTTT.

The J gene is TRBJ1-2, the V gene TRBV25-1; the match to TRBD1 covers 7 bases. The CDR3 is made up of 11 amino acids. CDR1 MGHDK and CDR2 SYGVNS come from the germline V gene. V dropped 11 bases and J dropped 4; count of bases not matched to a gene: 4. The CDR3 is CAPWDSYGYTF. DNA for the CDR3: TGTGCCCCCTGGGACAGCTATGGCTACACCTTC.

This clone was counted a single time. J is TRBJ2-3 and V is TRBV6-5; D may correspond to TRBD1 or TRBD2 (6 bases each). Between the trimmed V and J ends, which lost 8 bases and 5 bases, there was a span of 20 bases. CDR1 and CDR2 from the germline V gene are MNHEY and SVGAGI. CDR3 length: 15 amino acids. CDR3 in DNA: TGTGCCAGCTCGGGGGCCCCAACCCCCGGAGATACGCAGTATTTT. Its protein product is CASSGAPTPGDTQYF.

The chain carries TRBV30 and TRBJ2-1; D uncertain. Germline assignment: CDR1 GTSNPN and CDR2 SVGIG (reference sequence). CDR3 length: 12 amino acids. Trimming stripped 0 bases from V and 7 bases from J, with 7 bases between. DNA for the CDR3: TGTGCCTGGAGTGTTAGCTTAAATGAGCAGTTCTTC. Its protein is CAWSVSLNEQFF.